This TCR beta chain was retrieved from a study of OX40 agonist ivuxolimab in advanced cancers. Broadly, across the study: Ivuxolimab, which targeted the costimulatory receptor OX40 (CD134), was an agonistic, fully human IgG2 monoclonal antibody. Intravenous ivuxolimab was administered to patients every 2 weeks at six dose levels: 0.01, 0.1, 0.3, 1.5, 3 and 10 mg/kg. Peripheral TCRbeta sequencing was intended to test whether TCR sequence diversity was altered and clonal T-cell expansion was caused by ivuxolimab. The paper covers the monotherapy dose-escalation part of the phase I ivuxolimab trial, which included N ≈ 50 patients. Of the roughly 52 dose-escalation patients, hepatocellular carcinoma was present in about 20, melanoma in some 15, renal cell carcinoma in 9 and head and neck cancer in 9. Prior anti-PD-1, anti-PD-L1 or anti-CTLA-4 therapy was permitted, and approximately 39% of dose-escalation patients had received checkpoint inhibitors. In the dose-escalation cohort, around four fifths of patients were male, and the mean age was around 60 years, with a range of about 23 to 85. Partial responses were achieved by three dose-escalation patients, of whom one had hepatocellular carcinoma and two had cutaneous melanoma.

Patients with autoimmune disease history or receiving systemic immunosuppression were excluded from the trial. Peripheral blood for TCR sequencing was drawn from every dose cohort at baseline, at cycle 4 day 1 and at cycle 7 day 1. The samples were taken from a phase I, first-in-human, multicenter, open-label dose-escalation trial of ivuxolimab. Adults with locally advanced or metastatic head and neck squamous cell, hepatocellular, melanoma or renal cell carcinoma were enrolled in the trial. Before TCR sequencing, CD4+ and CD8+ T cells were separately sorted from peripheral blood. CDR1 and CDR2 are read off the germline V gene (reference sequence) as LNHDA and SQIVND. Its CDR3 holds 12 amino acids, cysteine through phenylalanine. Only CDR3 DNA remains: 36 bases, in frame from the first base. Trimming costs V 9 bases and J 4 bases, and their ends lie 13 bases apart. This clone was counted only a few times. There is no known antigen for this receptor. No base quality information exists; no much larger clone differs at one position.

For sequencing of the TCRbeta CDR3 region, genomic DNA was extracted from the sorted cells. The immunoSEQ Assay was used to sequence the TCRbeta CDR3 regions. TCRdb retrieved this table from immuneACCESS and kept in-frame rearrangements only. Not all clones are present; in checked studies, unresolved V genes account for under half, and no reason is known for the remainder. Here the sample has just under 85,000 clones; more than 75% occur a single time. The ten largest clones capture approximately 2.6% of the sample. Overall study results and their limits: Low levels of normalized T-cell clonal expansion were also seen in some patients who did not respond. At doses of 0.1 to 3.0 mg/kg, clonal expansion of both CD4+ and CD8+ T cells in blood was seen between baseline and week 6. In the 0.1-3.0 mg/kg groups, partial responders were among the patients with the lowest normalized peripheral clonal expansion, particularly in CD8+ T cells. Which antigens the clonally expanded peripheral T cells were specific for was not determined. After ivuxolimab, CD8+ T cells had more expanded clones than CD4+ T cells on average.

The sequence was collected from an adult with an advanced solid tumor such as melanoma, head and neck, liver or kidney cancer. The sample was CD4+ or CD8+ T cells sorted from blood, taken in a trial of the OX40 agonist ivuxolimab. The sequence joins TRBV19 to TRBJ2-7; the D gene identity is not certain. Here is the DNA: TGTGCCAGGAGGCTGCGTTTGTACGAGCAGTACTTC. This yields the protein CARRLRLYEQYF.